Shown below are 11 T cell receptor beta chains from a single sample sequenced in a study of blood T cells in healthy people across ages. PCR was performed a second time for about 7 to 12 cycles using a sample-barcoded 5' primer and a J-beta primer mix. TCRdb reanalysed the 5' RACE reads using MiXCR and keeps one entry per CDR3 protein. The sample contains about 730,000 distinct CDR3 sequences, 43% of which appear only once. The sequencing sample was made of blood. The origin of the receptors is a woman aged 55 to 70 in good health.

There are many counts of this clonotype. The genes are TRBV20-1 and TRBJ2-7; D is perhaps TRBD1 (5 bases). Trimming removed 7 bases at V and 0 bases at J, with 7 bases between. The CDR3 has 11 amino acids. CDR1 is DFQATT, CDR2 SNEGSKA, per germline (reference sequence). CDR3 sequence: CSGQFSYEQYF. In nucleotides, the CDR3 is TGCAGTGGACAGTTCTCCTACGAGCAGTACTTC.

There are a few counts of this clonotype. V and J are TRBV9 and TRBJ1-6, with 7 positions matching TRBD1. Germline-derived CDR1 and CDR2 are SGDLS and YYNGEE. The CDR3 length is 15 residues. After removal of 3 bases from V and 7 bases from J, the junction contained 7 bases not matched to a gene. This CDR3 reads CASSASTGRNSPLHF. In DNA, the CDR3 is TGTGCCAGCAGCGCTTCGACAGGGCGGAATTCACCCCTCCACTTT. Full variable domain (outside the CDR3, taken from reference TRBV9 and TRBJ1-6): DSGVTQTPKHLITATGQRVTLRCSPRSGDLSVYWYQQSLDQGLQFLIQYYNGEERAKGNILERFSAQQFPDLHSELNLSSLELGDSALYFCASSASTGRNSPLHFGNGTRLTVT.

This chain uses TRBV20-1 with TRBJ2-3; D remains ambiguous. Germline CDR1 and CDR2: DFQATT and SNEGSKA (reference sequence). The CDR3 runs to 11 residues. V was clipped by 6 bases and J by 1 base, with 5 bases between them. The CDR3 sequence is CSALRTDTQYF. The CDR3 nucleotides read TGCAGTGCCCTCCGCACAGATACGCAGTATTTT.

The chain uses TRBV3-1 and TRBJ1-5; a weak D match, TRBD1 (5 bases). The germline V gene encodes CDR1 LGHDT and CDR2 YNNKEL (reference sequence). V was cut by 5 bases and J by 5 bases, with 13 bases left in between. This CDR3 comprises 14 residues. CDR3 region: CASSFRDGHQPQHF. DNA for the CDR3: TGTGCCAGCAGCTTCAGGGACGGCCATCAGCCCCAGCATTTT.

The rearrangement links TRBV20-1 to TRBJ2-1, with a tentative D call TRBD1 (6 bases). This CDR3 has 14 amino acids. Trimming removed 3 bases from V and 3 bases from J, with 12 bases in between. The V gene's germline CDR1 is DFQATT and CDR2 SNEGSKA (reference sequence). CDR3 sequence reads: CSASDRKHYNEQFF. CDR3 sequence (DNA): TGCAGTGCTAGCGACAGGAAACACTACAATGAGCAGTTCTTC.

The chain joins TRBV13 to TRBJ1-2, with 12 nucleotides matching TRBD1. The CDR3 spans 13 residues. The J segment lost 6 bases and the V segment lost 7 bases, leaving 3 bases of the junction unmatched. The germline V gene encodes CDR1 PRHDT and CDR2 FYEKMQ (reference sequence). DNA of the CDR3: TGTGCCAGCAACAGGGACAGGGGGCATGGCTACACCTTC. Translation: CASNRDRGHGYTF.

A remark on this clonotype: This clone may be a read error of a much larger clone one base away. The V gene is TRBV24-1, the J gene TRBJ2-3; 12 bases line up with TRBD2. The V segment lost 5 bases and the J segment 6 bases; nucleotides outside the gene matches: 8. Germline V CDR1 and CDR2: KGHDR, SFDVKD. There are 16 residues in the CDR3. CDR3 coding DNA: TGTGCCACCAGTGGTTCTAGCGGGAGGGCCCAGGATACGCAGTATTTT. It translates to CATSGSSGRAQDTQYF.

This chain uses TRBV3-1 with TRBJ2-1; D not certain. This CDR3 has 16 residues. The germline V gene has CDR1 LGHDT and CDR2 YNNKEL (reference sequence). Deletions cut 1 base from V and 3 bases from J, with 13 bases between. The DNA of the CDR3 is TGTGCCAGCAGCCAAGGAGGAGAAAACAACTACAATGAGCAGTTCTTC. This translates into CASSQGGENNYNEQFF.

Notes on this clonotype: A much larger clone is a single base away; this may be a read error. The rearrangement joins TRBV25-1 to TRBJ2-1; 9 bases match TRBD2. Per the germline V gene, CDR1 is MGHDK and CDR2 is SYGVNS. The CDR3 is made up of 19 amino acids. This CDR3 reads CASSELGSGRSTGYNERFF. The DNA of the CDR3 is TGTGCCAGCAGTGAATTAGGTAGCGGGAGAAGTACGGGCTACAATGAGCGGTTCTTC.

This chain connects TRBV6-5 to TRBJ1-5; 7 bases match TRBD1. Germline assignment: CDR1 MNHEY and CDR2 SVGAGI. This CDR3 has 16 amino acids. Unmatched junction bases numbered 12, after V lost 6 bases and J lost 4 bases. This CDR3 is CASRPYGQVGNQPQHF. The CDR3 nucleotides are TGTGCCAGCAGGCCCTATGGACAGGTCGGGAATCAGCCCCAGCATTTT.

The DNA for the CDR3 is TGTGCCAGCAGTTTTAGGGGATCCTACGAGCAGTACTTC. Translated: CASSFRGSYEQYF. The rearrangement uses TRBV27 and TRBJ2-7, with D possibly TRBD1 on 5 matching bases. Germline V gene sequence: CDR1 MNHEY, CDR2 SMNVEV (reference sequence). Trimming took off 3 bases at V and 1 base at J, with 7 bases between the two ends. This CDR3 has 13 residues.